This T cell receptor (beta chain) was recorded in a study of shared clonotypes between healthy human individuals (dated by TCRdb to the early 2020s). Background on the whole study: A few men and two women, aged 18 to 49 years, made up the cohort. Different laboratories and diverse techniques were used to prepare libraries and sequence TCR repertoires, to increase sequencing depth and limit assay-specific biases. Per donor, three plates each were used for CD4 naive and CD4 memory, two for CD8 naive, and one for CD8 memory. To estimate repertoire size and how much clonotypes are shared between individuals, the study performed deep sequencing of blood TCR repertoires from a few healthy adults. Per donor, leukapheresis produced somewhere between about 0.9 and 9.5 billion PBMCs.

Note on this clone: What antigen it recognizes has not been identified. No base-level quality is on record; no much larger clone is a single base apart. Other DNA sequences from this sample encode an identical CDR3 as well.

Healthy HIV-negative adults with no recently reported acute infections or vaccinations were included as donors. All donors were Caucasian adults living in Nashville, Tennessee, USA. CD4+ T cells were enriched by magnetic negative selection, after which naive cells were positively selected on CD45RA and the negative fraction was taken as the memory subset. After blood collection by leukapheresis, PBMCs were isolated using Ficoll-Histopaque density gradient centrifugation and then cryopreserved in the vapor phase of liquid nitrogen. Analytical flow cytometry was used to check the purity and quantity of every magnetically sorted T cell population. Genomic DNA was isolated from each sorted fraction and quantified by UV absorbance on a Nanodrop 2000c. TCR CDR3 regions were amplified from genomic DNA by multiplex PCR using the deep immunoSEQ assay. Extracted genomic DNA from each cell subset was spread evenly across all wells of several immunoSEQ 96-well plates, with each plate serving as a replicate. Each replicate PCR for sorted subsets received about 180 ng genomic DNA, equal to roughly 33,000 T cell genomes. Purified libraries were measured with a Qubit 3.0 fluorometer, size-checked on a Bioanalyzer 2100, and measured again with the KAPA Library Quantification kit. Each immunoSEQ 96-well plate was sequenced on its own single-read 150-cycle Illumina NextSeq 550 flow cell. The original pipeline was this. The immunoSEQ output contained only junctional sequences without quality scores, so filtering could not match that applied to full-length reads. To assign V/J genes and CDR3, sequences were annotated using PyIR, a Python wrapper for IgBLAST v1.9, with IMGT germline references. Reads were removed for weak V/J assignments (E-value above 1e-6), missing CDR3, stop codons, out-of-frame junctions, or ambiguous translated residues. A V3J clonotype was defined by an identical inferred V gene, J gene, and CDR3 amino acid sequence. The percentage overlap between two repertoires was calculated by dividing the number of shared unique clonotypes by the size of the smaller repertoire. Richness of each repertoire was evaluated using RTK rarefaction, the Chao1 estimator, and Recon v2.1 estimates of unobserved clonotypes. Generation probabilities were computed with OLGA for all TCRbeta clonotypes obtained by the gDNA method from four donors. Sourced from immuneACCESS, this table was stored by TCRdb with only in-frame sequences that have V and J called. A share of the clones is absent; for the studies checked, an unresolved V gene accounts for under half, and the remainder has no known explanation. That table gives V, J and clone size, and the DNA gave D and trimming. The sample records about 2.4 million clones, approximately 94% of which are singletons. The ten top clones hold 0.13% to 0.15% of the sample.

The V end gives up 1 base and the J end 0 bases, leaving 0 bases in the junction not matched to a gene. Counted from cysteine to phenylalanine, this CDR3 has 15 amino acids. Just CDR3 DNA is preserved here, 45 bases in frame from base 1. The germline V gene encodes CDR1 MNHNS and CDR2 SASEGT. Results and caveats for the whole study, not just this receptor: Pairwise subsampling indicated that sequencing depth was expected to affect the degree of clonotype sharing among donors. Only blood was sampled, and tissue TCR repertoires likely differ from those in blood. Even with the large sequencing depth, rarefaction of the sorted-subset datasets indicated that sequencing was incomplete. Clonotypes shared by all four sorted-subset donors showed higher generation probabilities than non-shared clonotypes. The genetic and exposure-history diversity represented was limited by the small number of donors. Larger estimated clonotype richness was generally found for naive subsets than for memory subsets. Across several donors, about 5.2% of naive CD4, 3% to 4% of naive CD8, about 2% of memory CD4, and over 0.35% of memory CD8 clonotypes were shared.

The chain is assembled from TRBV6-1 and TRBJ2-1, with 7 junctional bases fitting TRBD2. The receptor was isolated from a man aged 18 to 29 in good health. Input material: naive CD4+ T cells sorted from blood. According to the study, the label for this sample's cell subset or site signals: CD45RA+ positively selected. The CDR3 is CASSEGGGSYNEQFF. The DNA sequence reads TGTGCCAGCAGTGAAGGGGGGGGCTCCTACAATGAGCAGTTCTTC.